These 20 T cell receptor beta chains were sequenced from one sample in a study of cytomegalovirus exposure and HLA in healthy donors. The PCR was carried out with 60 Vbeta primers and 13 Jbeta primers. Measured with immunoSEQ multiplex PCR; TCRdb has only the in-frame clones, and not every one. This sample's table reports tens of thousands of clones. The sequenced material came from PBMCs. All receptors derive from a man aged 18-30 years in good health and CMV-seropositive.

The chain carries TRBV6-4 and TRBJ1-2, with 7 bases matching TRBD1. Germline V gives CDR1 MRHNA, CDR2 SNTAGT. The CDR3 runs 15 residues. The junction had 9 bases not matched to a gene; V was cut back by 4 bases and J by 4 bases. The CDR3 bases are TGTGCCAGCAGTGTCCAGACAGGGTACGGCTATGGCTACACCTTC. Its protein is CASSVQTGYGYGYTF.

V and J are TRBV7-9 and TRBJ2-1, with TRBD2 matching over 7 bases. The CDR3 sequence is 13 residues long. Looked up from germline, CDR1 is SEHNR and CDR2 is FQNEAQ (reference sequence). V lost 5 bases to trimming and J lost 7 bases; unmatched junction nucleotides: 5. The CDR3 coding sequence is TGTGCCAGCAGCCCGGGGAGGGTAAATGAGCAGTTCTTC. Amino acids: CASSPGRVNEQFF.

The chain couples TRBV6-5 to TRBJ1-5; D possibly corresponds to TRBD1 (5 bases). Germline CDR1 is MNHEY and CDR2 is SVGAGI. This CDR3 spans 16 amino acids. The V and J ends lost 3 bases and 9 bases respectively, with 21 bases between them. CDR3 sequence: CASSYTGLGARGPQHF. As DNA, the CDR3 is TGTGCCAGCAGTTATACGGGACTGGGCGCGCGGGGGCCCCAGCATTTT.

The V gene is TRBV7-2, the J gene TRBJ1-5; possible D gene TRBD1, 5 bases. V lost 3 bases to trimming and J lost 5 bases, with 11 bases between them. Germline V lookup: CDR1 SGHTA, CDR2 FQGNSA. The CDR3 contains 14 residues. The CDR3 nucleotides are TGTGCCAGCAGCTTCGGACACCCGGATCAGCCCCAGCATTTT. Translating gives CASSFGHPDQPQHF.

The V and J genes are TRBV19 and TRBJ1-1, with D perhaps TRBD1 (6 bases). Germline CDR1 and CDR2: LNHDA and SQIVND (reference sequence). The CDR3 has 13 residues. V gave up 7 bases and J gave up 4 bases, with 13 bases separating them. The CDR3 protein is CASNQVRGTEAFF. The CDR3 bases are TGTGCCAGTAACCAAGTCAGGGGCACTGAAGCTTTCTTT.

The chain has TRBV28 and TRBJ1-3, with TRBD1 matching over 9 bases. This CDR3 has 16 amino acids. Germline lookup yields CDR1 MDHEN and CDR2 SYDVKM. The ends lost 2 bases at V and 4 bases at J; junction bases unmatched: 6. In DNA form, the CDR3 reads TGTGCCAGCAGTTTAGATAGGGACAGGGTGGGAAACACCATATATTTT. Amino acids: CASSLDRDRVGNTIYF.

The J gene is TRBJ1-3, the V gene TRBV28; possibly TRBD1 for D (6 bases). CDR3 length equals 16 residues. Trimming pared 5 bases from V and 2 bases from J, leaving 16 bases between. CDR1 and CDR2 from the germline V gene are MDHEN and SYDVKM. CDR3 region: CASSQDTGPPGNTIYF. The CDR3 DNA is TGTGCCAGCAGTCAAGATACAGGGCCCCCTGGAAACACCATATATTTT.

V is TRBV27 and J is TRBJ1-1; D is ambiguous. The CDR3 spans 15 residues. The ends were cut back, 3 bases at V and 1 base at J, with 12 bases in the middle. Germline loops: CDR1 MNHEY, CDR2 SMNVEV (reference sequence). CDR3 loop: CASSFRGTPNTEAFF. CDR3 in DNA: TGTGCCAGCAGTTTTCGCGGAACTCCGAACACTGAAGCTTTCTTT.

The chain combines TRBV5-1 with TRBJ1-1, with D hard to call. Per germline, CDR1 SGHRS and CDR2 YFSETQ. This CDR3 is built from 14 residues. Trimming left V 4 bases short and J 5 bases short, with 15 bases between. The CDR3 DNA reads TGCGCCAGCAGCACCCAGTCTCCCGAAACTGAAGCTTTCTTT. Its translation is CASSTQSPETEAFF.

The V call is TRBV7-2, the J call TRBJ1-6, with 9 bases fitting TRBD1. Germline loops: CDR1 SGHTA, CDR2 FQGNSA. The ends lost 7 bases at V and 5 bases at J; junction bases unmatched: 6. The CDR3 spans 15 residues. The CDR3 loop is CASIYGQGNNSPLHF. The DNA for the CDR3 is TGTGCCAGCATTTATGGACAGGGGAATAATTCACCCCTCCACTTT.

The V gene is TRBV7-9, the J gene TRBJ2-2; 9 bases match TRBD2. The J segment lost 1 base and the V segment lost 5 bases, leaving 5 bases of the junction unmatched. Germline V gene sequence: CDR1 SEHNR, CDR2 FQNEAQ (reference sequence). The CDR3 runs 16 residues. The CDR3 reads CASSPLAGRNTGELFF. The CDR3 DNA sequence: TGTGCCAGCAGCCCCCTAGCGGGACGGAACACCGGGGAGCTGTTTTTT.

The chain recombines TRBV28 with TRBJ1-5; 8 bases map to TRBD1. Germline values: CDR1 MDHEN, CDR2 SYDVKM. This CDR3 comprises 15 residues. J gave up 5 bases and V 7 bases, and 10 bases lay outside the gene matches. CDR3: CASTLRYRGDQPQHF. The CDR3 DNA sequence: TGTGCCAGCACTCTGAGGTACAGGGGGGATCAGCCCCAGCATTTT.

CDR3 protein: CASSFTGITYEQYF. The CDR3 nucleotides are TGTGCCAGCAGCTTTACAGGAATCACCTACGAGCAGTACTTC. The rearrangement joins TRBV7-9 to TRBJ2-7; a weak D match, TRBD1 (5 bases). The CDR3 totals 14 residues. Germline CDR1 SEHNR, CDR2 FQNEAQ (reference sequence). Trimming left V 3 bases short and J 2 bases short, with 11 bases between.

This chain links TRBV7-9 with TRBJ1-1; unclear D gene. The CDR3 loop spans 12 amino acids. Trimming left V 4 bases short and J 5 bases short, with 8 bases between. Looked up from germline, CDR1 is SEHNR and CDR2 is FQNEAQ (reference sequence). CDR3 region: CASSSVRTEAFF. CDR3 nucleotides: TGTGCCAGCAGCTCGGTGAGGACTGAAGCTTTCTTT.

The V gene is TRBV5-1, the J gene TRBJ1-2; TRBD1 matches at 9 bases. J lost 7 bases, V lost 1 base, and 11 bases had no gene match. This CDR3 comprises 16 residues. Germline CDR1 and CDR2: SGHRS and YFSETQ. The CDR3 DNA is TGCGCCAGCAGCTTGTACTCCTCAACAGGGGGCCGTGGCTACACCTTC. Encoded protein: CASSLYSSTGGRGYTF.

The gene calls are TRBV28 and TRBJ2-7, with D maybe TRBD2 (6 bases). The ends were cut back, 6 bases at V and 5 bases at J, with 11 bases in the middle. The CDR3 consists of 12 residues. Germline CDR1 MDHEN, CDR2 SYDVKM. The CDR3 coding sequence is TGTGCCAGCAGGCCGGGGAGGAACGAGCAGTACTTC. This encodes CASRPGRNEQYF.

The CDR3 is CASSDPSAGDTEAFF. The CDR3 nucleotides are TGCGCCAGCAGCGACCCAAGTGCTGGAGACACTGAAGCTTTCTTT. The chain joins TRBV5-1 to TRBJ1-1, with D hard to call. Trimming stripped 4 bases from V and 3 bases from J, with 16 bases between. Germline values: CDR1 SGHRS, CDR2 YFSETQ. This CDR3 is built from 15 residues. Filled out from reference TRBV5-1 and TRBJ1-1, the complete variable domain reads KAGVTQTPRYLIKTRGQQVTLSCSPISGHRSVSWYQQTPGQGLQFLFEYFSETQRNKGNFPGRFSGRQFSNSRSEMNVSTLELGDSALYLCASSDPSAGDTEAFFGQGTRLTVV.

V gene TRBV28 combines with J gene TRBJ2-3, with TRBD2 identical over 7 bases. The germline CDR1 and CDR2 sequences are MDHEN and SYDVKM. The CDR3 is 15 amino acids. After removal of 6 bases from V and 3 bases from J, the junction contained 9 bases not matched to a gene. CDR3 residues: CASSLGLVGTDTQYF. The DNA for the CDR3 is TGTGCCAGCAGCCTCGGACTAGTTGGGACAGATACGCAGTATTTT.

The chain employs TRBV9 and TRBJ1-2; D ambiguous. Trimming removed 0 bases from V and 0 bases from J, with 15 bases in between. The V gene's germline CDR1 is SGDLS and CDR2 YYNGEE. CDR3 length equals 17 residues. This CDR3 is CASSVVEAYSPNYGYTF. The DNA of the CDR3 is TGTGCCAGCAGCGTAGTGGAGGCCTACTCTCCTAACTATGGCTACACCTTC.

The rearrangement joins TRBV5-1 to TRBJ2-1; D not certain. Per germline, CDR1 SGHRS and CDR2 YFSETQ. This CDR3 spans 15 amino acids. Trimming cost V 0 bases and J 0 bases, with 7 bases left between them. The chain's CDR3 is CASSLVSFSYNEQFF. The CDR3 DNA follows: TGCGCCAGCAGCTTGGTCTCGTTCTCCTACAATGAGCAGTTCTTC.